This TCR beta chain was sequenced during a study of beta chain features in type 1 diabetes. This clone was counted a few times. Its antigen is not known. Study outcomes and limitations: Shorter TCRB CDR3s, moderately but significantly so, were found in Type 1 diabetes patients in all four CD4+ subsets.

CDR1 is KGHSH, CDR2 LQKENI, per germline. The CDR3 extends over 15 amino acids. The V end lost 6 bases, the J end lost 3 bases, and 14 bases lay between the germline ends. Every isolated RNA sample was fully reverse transcribed, so sequencing captured expressed TCRB transcripts. Generated by immunoSEQ multiplex PCR, the TCRdb table keeps only in-frame clones and is missing some. The sample lists about 650,000 clones; 12% were seen once. The chain employs TRBV18 and TRBJ2-2, with a possible D match to TRBD2 (6 bases). Sequenced material: naive CD4+ T cells from blood. The sequence came from a man younger than 45 with type 1 diabetes. The CDR3 loop is CASSPRESDTGELFF. The CDR3, as DNA: TGTGCCAGCTCCCCCCGGGAGTCGGACACCGGGGAGCTGTTTTTT.